This TCR beta chain was recorded in a study of cytomegalovirus exposure and HLA in healthy donors. Overall study findings and caveats: Rare TCR sequences predominated, though certain public TCRs were found in many donors.

Germline assignment: CDR1 SGHAT and CDR2 FQNNGV. V gave up 2 bases and J gave up 5 bases, with 9 bases separating them. The CDR3 extends over 13 amino acids. This PCR relied on a set of 60 Vbeta primers and 13 Jbeta primers. Produced via immunoSEQ multiplex PCR; TCRdb's table is partial and in-frame only. The repertoire table contains around 100,000 clones. All the people who gave samples were healthy bone marrow donors. In the case of this clone: What it binds is not known.

The TCR originated in a man aged 50 to 59 in good health and CMV-seronegative. Specimen: PBMCs. This sequence joins TRBV11-2 and TRBJ1-2; D perhaps matches TRBD1 (5 bases). The CDR3 nucleotides read TGTGCCAGCAGCTTATCAGGGTCTTATGGCTACACCTTC. Translating it yields CASSLSGSYGYTF.